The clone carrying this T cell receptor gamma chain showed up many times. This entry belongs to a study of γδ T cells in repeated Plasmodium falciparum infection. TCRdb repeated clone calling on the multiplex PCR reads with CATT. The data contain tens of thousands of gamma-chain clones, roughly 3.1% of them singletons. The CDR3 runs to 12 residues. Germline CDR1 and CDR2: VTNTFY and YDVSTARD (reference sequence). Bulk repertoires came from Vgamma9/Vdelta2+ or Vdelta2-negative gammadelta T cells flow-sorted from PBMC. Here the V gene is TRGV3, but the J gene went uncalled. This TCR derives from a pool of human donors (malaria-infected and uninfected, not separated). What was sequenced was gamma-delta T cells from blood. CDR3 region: CATWDSPPRELF. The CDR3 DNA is TGTGCCACCTGGGACAGCCCCCCCAGGGAACTCTTT.